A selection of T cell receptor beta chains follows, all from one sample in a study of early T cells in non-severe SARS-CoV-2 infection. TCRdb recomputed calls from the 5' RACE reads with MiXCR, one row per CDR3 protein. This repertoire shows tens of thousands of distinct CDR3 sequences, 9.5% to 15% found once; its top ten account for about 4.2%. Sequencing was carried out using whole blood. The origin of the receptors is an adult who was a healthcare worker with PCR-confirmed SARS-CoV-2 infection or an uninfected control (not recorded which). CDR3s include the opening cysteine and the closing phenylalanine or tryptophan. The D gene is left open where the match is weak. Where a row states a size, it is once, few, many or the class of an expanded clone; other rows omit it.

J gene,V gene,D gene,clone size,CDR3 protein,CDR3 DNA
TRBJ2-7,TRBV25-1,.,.,CASSQQGGYEQYF,TGTGCCAGCAGTCAACAGGGGGGGTACGAGCAGTACTTC
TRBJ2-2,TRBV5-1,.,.,CASSLGSRVGELFF,TGCGCCAGCAGCTTGGGCTCTCGGGTCGGGGAGCTGTTTTTT
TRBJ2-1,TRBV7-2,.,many,CASSLVYLALNEQFF,TGTGCCAGCAGCTTAGTTTATCTAGCATTGAATGAGCAGTTCTTC
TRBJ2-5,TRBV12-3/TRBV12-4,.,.,CASTRHRLQETQYF,TGTGCCAGCACCCGGCACAGGCTCCAAGAGACCCAGTACTTC
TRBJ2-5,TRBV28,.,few,CASSPALKARAAGQTGVGETQYF,TGTGCCAGCAGCCCCGCCCTAAAGGCTCGAGCTGCGGGACAAACAGGGGTCGGGGAGACCCAGTACTTC
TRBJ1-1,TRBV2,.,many,CASRLTVSGTEAFF,TGTGCCAGCAGGTTAACAGTTAGCGGCACTGAAGCTTTCTTT
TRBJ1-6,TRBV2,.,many,CASRDRDQDLYNSPLHF,TGTGCCAGCAGAGACCGGGACCAAGACCTCTATAATTCACCCCTCCACTTT
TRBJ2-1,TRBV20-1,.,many,CSAEPRVLGNEQFF,TGCAGTGCAGAACCCCGGGTCTTGGGGAATGAGCAGTTCTTC
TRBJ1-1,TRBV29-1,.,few,CSVRVGTEAFF,TGCAGCGTCAGGGTAGGAACTGAAGCTTTCTTT
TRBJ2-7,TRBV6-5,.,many,CASSSPRGRAHDEQYF,TGTGCCAGCAGTTCCCCTAGAGGCAGGGCCCACGACGAGCAGTACTTC
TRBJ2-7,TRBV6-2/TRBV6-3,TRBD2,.,CASTRTSGLYEQYF,TGTGCCAGCACAAGGACTAGCGGTCTATACGAGCAGTACTTC
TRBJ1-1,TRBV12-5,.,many,CASGLSAGNTEAFF,TGTGCTAGTGGTTTGTCGGCAGGGAACACTGAAGCTTTCTTT
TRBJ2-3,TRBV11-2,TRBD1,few,CASSAHSRDRVGTDTQYF,TGTGCCAGCAGCGCCCATTCCCGGGACAGGGTTGGCACAGATACGCAGTATTTT
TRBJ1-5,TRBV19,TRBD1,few,CASQAGTGTYSNQPQHF,TGTGCCAGTCAAGCCGGGACAGGAACCTATAGCAATCAGCCCCAGCATTTT
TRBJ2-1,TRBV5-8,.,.,CASTPEALSYNEQFF,TGTGCCAGCACTCCTGAGGCCCTCTCCTACAATGAGCAGTTCTTC
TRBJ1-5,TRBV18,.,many,CASSPSVGNQPQHF,TGTGCCAGCTCCCCCTCAGTTGGCAATCAGCCCCAGCATTTT
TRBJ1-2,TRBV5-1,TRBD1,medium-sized,CASSWDRDNYGYTF,TGCGCCAGCAGCTGGGACAGGGATAACTATGGCTACACCTTC
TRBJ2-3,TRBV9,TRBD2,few,CASSPRAGGTDTQYF,TGTGCCAGCAGCCCCCGGGCGGGGGGCACAGATACGCAGTATTTT
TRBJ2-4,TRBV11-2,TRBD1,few,CASSHYRGPKNIQYF,TGTGCCAGCAGCCACTACAGGGGCCCCAAAAACATTCAGTACTTC
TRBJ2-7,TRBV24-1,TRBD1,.,CATSVSGGSEQYF,TGTGCCACCAGTGTCTCAGGGGGTAGCGAGCAGTACTTC
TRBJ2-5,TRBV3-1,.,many,CASSQEVGQTQYF,TGTGCCAGCAGCCAAGAAGTTGGCCAGACCCAGTACTTC
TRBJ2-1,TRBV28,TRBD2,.,CASRGTSAYNEQFF,TGTGCCAGCAGGGGGACTAGCGCCTACAATGAGCAGTTCTTC
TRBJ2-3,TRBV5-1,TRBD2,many,CASSLGLAKDTQYF,TGCGCCAGCAGCTTGGGACTAGCAAAAGATACGCAGTATTTT
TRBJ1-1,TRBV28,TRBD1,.,CASSWNRGNTEAFF,TGTGCCAGTAGTTGGAACAGGGGGAACACTGAAGCTTTCTTT
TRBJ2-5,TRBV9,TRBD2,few,CASSRLAGEETQYF,TGTGCCAGCAGCCGGCTAGCGGGTGAGGAGACCCAGTACTTC
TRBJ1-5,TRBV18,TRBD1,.,CASSRTGGDGNQPQHF,TGTGCCAGCTCACGAACAGGGGGCGATGGCAATCAGCCCCAGCATTTT
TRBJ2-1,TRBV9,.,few,CASSVTDGRSGSYNEQFF,TGTGCCAGCAGCGTGACGGACGGACGCTCTGGCTCCTACAATGAGCAGTTCTTC
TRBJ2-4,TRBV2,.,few,CASSEEAEDIQYF,TGTGCCAGCAGTGAAGAGGCGGAGGACATTCAGTACTTC
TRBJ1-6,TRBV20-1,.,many,CSARDFSTADNSPLHF,TGCAGTGCTAGAGATTTTTCGACGGCAGATAATTCACCCCTCCACTTT
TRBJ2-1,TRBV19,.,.,CASRRQGRDYNEQFF,TGTGCCAGTAGAAGACAGGGGAGGGACTACAATGAGCAGTTCTTC
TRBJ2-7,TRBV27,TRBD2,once,CASRKGLAGVGEQYF,TGTGCCAGCAGAAAGGGACTAGCGGGAGTTGGCGAGCAGTACTTC
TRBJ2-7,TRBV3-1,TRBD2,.,CASSVLAGDEQYF,TGTGCCAGCAGTGTACTAGCGGGGGACGAGCAGTACTTC
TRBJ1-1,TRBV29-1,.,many,CSVAFGYMNTEAFF,TGCAGCGTTGCTTTTGGGTATATGAACACTGAAGCTTTCTTT
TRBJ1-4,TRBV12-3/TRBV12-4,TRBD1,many,CASSADRADEKLFF,TGTGCCAGCAGTGCCGACAGGGCTGACGAAAAACTGTTTTTT
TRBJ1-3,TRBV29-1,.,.,CSVEPGPSGNTIYF,TGCAGCGTTGAACCCGGCCCGTCTGGAAACACCATATATTTT
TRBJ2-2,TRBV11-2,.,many,CASSTPQSRGELFF,TGTGCCAGCAGCACCCCCCAATCCAGAGGGGAGCTGTTTTTT
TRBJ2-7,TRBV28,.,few,CASFSGAYEQYF,TGTGCCAGTTTTAGCGGAGCCTACGAGCAGTACTTC
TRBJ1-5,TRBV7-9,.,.,CASSETGRGQPQHF,TGTGCCAGCAGCGAGACAGGTCGCGGTCAGCCCCAGCATTTT
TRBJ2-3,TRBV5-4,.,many,CASSLAGDTQYF,TGTGCCAGCAGCTTGGCCGGGGATACGCAGTATTTT
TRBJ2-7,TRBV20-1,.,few,CSASPGSAYEQYF,TGCAGTGCTAGCCCCGGGAGCGCCTACGAGCAGTACTTC
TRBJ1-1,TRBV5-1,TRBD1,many,CASSSRQGADAFF,TGCGCCAGCAGCTCCCGACAGGGGGCGGATGCTTTCTTT
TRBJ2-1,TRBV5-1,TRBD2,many,CASSLPAGGTEQFF,TGCGCCAGCAGCTTGCCAGCGGGAGGGACTGAGCAGTTCTTC
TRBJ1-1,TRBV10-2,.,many,CASAYPSGQTYEAFF,TGCGCCAGCGCCTATCCTTCGGGGCAGACCTATGAAGCTTTCTTT
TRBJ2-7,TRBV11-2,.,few,CASSLAGNSYEQYF,TGTGCCAGCAGCTTAGCCGGCAACTCCTACGAGCAGTACTTC
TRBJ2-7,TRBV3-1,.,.,CASSQVAHEQYF,TGTGCCAGCAGCCAAGTGGCCCACGAGCAGTACTTC
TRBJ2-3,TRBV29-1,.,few,CSVERYQGADTQYF,TGCAGCGTTGAACGGTATCAGGGCGCAGATACGCAGTATTTT
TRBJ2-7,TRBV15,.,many,CATSVGWEQYF,TGTGCCACCAGCGTCGGATGGGAGCAGTACTTC
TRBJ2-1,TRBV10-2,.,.,CASSESTDYYNEQFF,TGCGCCAGCAGTGAGTCGACTGATTACTACAATGAGCAGTTCTTC
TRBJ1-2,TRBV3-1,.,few,CASSPKGHRNYGYTF,TGTGCCAGCAGCCCTAAGGGACACCGAAACTATGGCTACACCTTC
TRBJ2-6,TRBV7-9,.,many,CASSLGQAGANVLTF,TGTGCCAGCAGCTTAGGACAAGCGGGGGCCAACGTCCTGACTTTC
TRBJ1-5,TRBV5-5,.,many,CASTQLGGPNQPQHF,TGTGCCAGCACCCAGCTGGGCGGACCCAATCAGCCCCAGCATTTT
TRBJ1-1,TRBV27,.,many,CASSPTWGTEAFF,TGTGCCAGCAGTCCGACCTGGGGCACTGAAGCTTTCTTT
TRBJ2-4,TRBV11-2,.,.,CASSLSYGIQYF,TGTGCCAGCAGCTTAAGTTATGGCATTCAGTACTTC
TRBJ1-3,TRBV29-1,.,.,CSVEEAGEHFFF,TGCAGCGTTGAAGAAGCCGGGGAGCACTTTTTTTTT
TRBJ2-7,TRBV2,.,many,CASSEGPRGYEQYF,TGTGCCAGCAGTGAAGGGCCCCGAGGCTACGAGCAGTACTTC
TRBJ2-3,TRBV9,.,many,CASNRDTSTDTQYF,TGTGCCAGCAACCGGGATACCTCCACAGATACGCAGTATTTT
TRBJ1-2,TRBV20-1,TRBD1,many,CSADRPGTGGQGYTF,TGCAGTGCCGATCGTCCCGGGACAGGGGGCCAAGGCTACACCTTC
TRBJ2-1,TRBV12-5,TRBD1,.,CASGPDRGFEQFF,TGTGCTAGTGGTCCAGACAGGGGGTTTGAGCAGTTCTTC
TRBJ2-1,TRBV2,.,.,CASSREAPVQGSEQFF,TGTGCCAGCAGCAGAGAGGCCCCCGTCCAAGGAAGTGAGCAGTTCTTC